This T cell receptor (beta chain) was recorded in a study of identical twins. To note about this clonotype: Its antigen is not known.

The CDR3 sequence is 16 residues long. From germline, CDR1 is SGHVS and CDR2 FQNEAQ. V was clipped by 1 base and J by 6 bases; unmatched bases: 10. Broader study findings: Fewer insertions characterized abundant cord blood beta clonotypes, whereas memory repertoires showed none.

TCRdb reanalysed the 5' RACE reads using MiXCR and keeps one entry per CDR3 protein. This sample yields roughly 630,000 distinct CDR3 sequences, of which 7.1% are seen a single time; 1.5% to 2% belongs to the top ten. The same specimen was also included in a second study, on yellow fever vaccine responses in identical twins.

The chain couples TRBV7-8 to TRBJ2-3; 7 bases are shared with TRBD1. The sequence was obtained from a woman under 30 in good health. The sample comprised PBMCs. Here the CDR3 reads CASSLEERGRFDTQYF. The CDR3, as DNA: TGTGCCAGCAGCTTAGAGGAAAGGGGGCGTTTTGATACGCAGTATTTT.